Below, one T cell receptor beta chain is given with its context. Its antigen is not known. These data originate in a study of blood T cells in healthy people across ages. Overall study findings and caveats: Unknown CMV status may confound age-related changes in expanded clones.

The CDR3 is made up of 13 amino acids. Germline V gene sequence: CDR1 LGHNA, CDR2 YSLEER. V lost 0 bases, J lost 15 bases, and 15 bases lay in between. A second about 6 to 11 cycle PCR used barcoded and J-beta primers. TCRdb called the 5' RACE reads again in MiXCR, with one record for every CDR3 protein. Of some 800,000 distinct CDR3 sequences in the sample, around a quarter are singletons; the top ten hold approximately 4%. This sample was also put to use in a study of T cells of mothers and their children. That publication notes: Healthy Caucasian mothers, three in number, and their six children were the donors. Sample barcodes and 2-4 random nucleotides came from the second PCR's M1S primer.

The sequence came from a boy between 5 and 17 years old in good health. Sequencing was performed on blood. The chain has TRBV4-3 and TRBJ2-1, with no clear D. CDR3 in amino acids: CASSQELERLRFF. The CDR3 DNA reads TGCGCCAGCAGCCAAGAATTGGAGCGCTTAAGGTTCTTC.